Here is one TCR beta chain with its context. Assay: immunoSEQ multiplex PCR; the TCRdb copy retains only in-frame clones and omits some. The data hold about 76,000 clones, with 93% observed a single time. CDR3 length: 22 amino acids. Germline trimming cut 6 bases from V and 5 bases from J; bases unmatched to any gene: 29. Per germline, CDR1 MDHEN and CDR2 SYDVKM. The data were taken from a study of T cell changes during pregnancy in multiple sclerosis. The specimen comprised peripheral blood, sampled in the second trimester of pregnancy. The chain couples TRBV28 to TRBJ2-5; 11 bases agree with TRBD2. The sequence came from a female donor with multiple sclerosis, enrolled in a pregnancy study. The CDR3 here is CASRPVDANIAGGPSDWETQYF. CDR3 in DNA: TGTGCCAGCAGACCCGTAGATGCCAATATAGCGGGGGGGCCGAGTGATTGGGAGACCCAGTACTTC.